One and the same sample provided the 17 T cell receptor beta chains below, sequenced in a study of shared clonotypes between healthy human individuals. TCRdb keeps only in-frame clones here, not all; method: immunoSEQ multiplex PCR. The sample lists approximately 840,000 clones, around 96% occurring once. CD45RO negativity and positive selection for CCR7 defined naive CD8 cells, a population that excluded terminally differentiated effector memory CD45RA+ cells. Sequences were obtained from naive CD8+ T cells sorted from blood. The receptors were sampled from a man younger than 40 in good health.

This CDR3 reads CASSQNGIYNEQFF. Here the CDR3 DNA reads TGTGCCAGCAGCCAAAACGGGATTTACAATGAGCAGTTCTTC. This rearrangement joins TRBV14 to TRBJ2-1, with D maybe TRBD2 (5 bases). Deletions cut 2 bases from V and 4 bases from J, with 9 bases between. The V gene's germline CDR1 is SGHDN and CDR2 FVKESK. The CDR3 totals 14 residues.

J is TRBJ1-1 and V is TRBV5-1; D gene ambiguous. V was cut by 0 bases and J by 7 bases, with 10 bases left in between. The CDR3 totals 13 residues. Germline CDR1 SGHRS, CDR2 YFSETQ. CDR3 DNA: TGCGCCAGCAGCTTGGTTTTCAGTGGTGAAGCTTTCTTT. Protein product: CASSLVFSGEAFF. Full variable domain (remainder filled in from reference TRBV5-1 and TRBJ1-1): KAGVTQTPRYLIKTRGQQVTLSCSPISGHRSVSWYQQTPGQGLQFLFEYFSETQRNKGNFPGRFSGRQFSNSRSEMNVSTLELGDSALYLCASSLVFSGEAFFGQGTRLTVV.

The chain combines TRBV27 with TRBJ2-7, with D tentatively TRBD1 (5 bases). The CDR3 is 14 amino acids. Germline-derived CDR1 and CDR2 are MNHEY and SMNVEV (reference sequence). V was shortened by 2 bases and J by 6 bases, with 14 bases between the two germline ends. CDR3 coding DNA: TGTGCCAGCAGTTTACTTGACAGCGCACGCGAGCAGTACTTC. It is translated as CASSLLDSAREQYF.

This sequence joins TRBV7-3 and TRBJ2-7; 10 bases line up with TRBD1. Germline V gives CDR1 SGHTA, CDR2 FQGTGA. Trimming removed 1 base from V and 6 bases from J; junction bases left unmatched: 9. The CDR3 is 16 residues long. This chain's CDR3 is CASSLRAGTGDREQYF. CDR3 nucleotide sequence: TGTGCCAGCAGCTTAAGGGCTGGGACAGGGGATCGCGAGCAGTACTTC.

This clone was observed once. V gene TRBV5-4 combines with J gene TRBJ1-2, with a weak D call TRBD1 (5 bases). The germline gives CDR1 SGHNT, CDR2 YYREEE (reference sequence). This CDR3 comprises 15 residues. V dropped 4 bases and J dropped 12 bases, with 25 bases sitting between them. The CDR3 reads CASSLWGGTPADDTF. The CDR3 DNA sequence: TGTGCCAGCAGCCTATGGGGGGGGACCCCTGCTGATGACACCTTC. The full variable domain, its missing parts supplied by reference TRBV5-4 and TRBJ1-2, is ETGVTQSPTHLIKTRGQQVTLRCSSQSGHNTVSWYQQALGQGPQFIFQYYREEENGRGNFPPRFSGLQFPNYSSELNVNALELDDSALYLCASSLWGGTPADDTFGSGTRLTVV.

The chain joins TRBV11-2 to TRBJ2-7; D tentatively fits TRBD1 or TRBD2 (5 bases each). Per the germline V gene, CDR1 is SGHAT and CDR2 is FQNNGV. V lost 1 base to trimming and J lost 2 bases, with 9 bases between them. The CDR3 runs 14 residues. The CDR3 region is CASSLGDPAYEQYF. DNA of the CDR3: TGTGCCAGCAGCTTAGGGGACCCCGCCTACGAGCAGTACTTC.

This chain links TRBV5-6 with TRBJ2-7; TRBD2 is a possible D gene (6 bases). This CDR3 region has 13 residues. V was pared by 3 bases and J by 1 base, with 8 bases between. In germline, CDR1 is SGHDT, CDR2 YYEEEE. The CDR3 DNA is TGTGCCAGCAGCTCGGGGGTTTCCTACGAGCAGTACTTC. As protein: CASSSGVSYEQYF.

The rearrangement uses TRBV7-9 and TRBJ2-7; the match to TRBD1 covers 7 bases. The germline V gene encodes CDR1 SEHNR and CDR2 FQNEAQ (reference sequence). The trim removed 5 bases at V and 1 base at J, leaving 8 bases unmatched. The CDR3 loop spans 15 amino acids. CDR3 in amino acids: CASSPRQGGSYEQYF. The CDR3 nucleotides are TGTGCCAGCAGCCCTAGACAGGGTGGGTCCTACGAGCAGTACTTC.

Comments on this clone: This same CDR3 is encoded by further DNA sequences in the sample. The chain employs TRBV5-6 and TRBJ2-7; D not certain. Germline loops: CDR1 SGHDT, CDR2 YYEEEE. CDR3 size: 11 residues. Trimming pared 0 bases from V and 6 bases from J, leaving 4 bases between. The CDR3 DNA follows: TGTGCCAGCAGCTTGGGGGCCGAGCAGTACTTC. Translated: CASSLGAEQYF.

The chain combines TRBV6-4 with TRBJ1-1; D perhaps matches TRBD1 (5 bases). In germline, CDR1 is MRHNA, CDR2 SNTAGT. V was shortened by 0 bases and J by 7 bases, with 12 bases between the two germline ends. The CDR3 length is 14 residues. The CDR3, as DNA: TGTGCCAGCAGTGACTCTAATTTCGGGGGTGAAGCTTTCTTT. This codes for CASSDSNFGGEAFF.

The chain uses TRBV5-8 and TRBJ1-1; TRBD1 matches 7 bases. With V trimmed by 4 bases and J by 1 base, 4 bases remained unmatched. Germline loops: CDR1 SGHTS, CDR2 YDEGEE. The CDR3 covers 14 residues. As DNA, the CDR3 is TGTGCCAGCAGCGCGGGACAGAAGAACACTGAAGCTTTCTTT. Amino acid sequence: CASSAGQKNTEAFF. Looking up the rest from reference TRBV5-8 and TRBJ1-1 gives the full variable domain: EAGVTQSPTHLIKTRGQQATLRCSPISGHTSVYWYQQALGLGLQFLLWYDEGEERNRGNFPPRFSGRQFPNYSSELNVNALELEDSALYLCASSAGQKNTEAFFGQGTRLTVV.

The chain joins TRBV27 to TRBJ2-1; 11 bases are shared with TRBD2. Germline assignment: CDR1 MNHEY and CDR2 SMNVEV (reference sequence). This CDR3 has 17 residues. With V trimmed by 6 bases and J by 2 bases, 9 bases remained unmatched. CDR3 protein: CASRTGSGRAPYNEQFF. CDR3 DNA sequence: TGTGCCAGCAGGACGGGTAGCGGGAGGGCCCCCTACAATGAGCAGTTCTTC.

The chain couples TRBV7-9 to TRBJ2-7; 12 bases are shared with TRBD2. CDR1 and CDR2 (germline): SEHNR, FQNEAQ (reference sequence). This CDR3 has 15 residues. V dropped 5 bases and J dropped 9; count of bases not matched to a gene: 11. The CDR3 DNA reads TGTGCCAGCAGCCCTCAGGGACTAGCGGGCTACCTGCAGTACTTC. It translates to CASSPQGLAGYLQYF. The whole variable domain, remainder taken from reference TRBV7-9 and TRBJ2-7, is DTGVSQNPRHKITKRGQNVTFRCDPISEHNRLYWYRQTLGQGPEFLTYFQNEAQLEKSRLLSDRFSAERPKGSFSTLEIQRTEQGDSAMYLCASSPQGLAGYLQYFGPGTRLTVT.

V gene TRBV7-9 combines with J gene TRBJ2-1; TRBD2 agrees at 14 bases. The trim removed 7 bases at V and 9 bases at J, leaving 2 bases unmatched. In germline, CDR1 is SEHNR, CDR2 FQNEAQ (reference sequence). The CDR3 extends over 13 amino acids. This CDR3 reads CASKTSGRGEQFF. The CDR3 DNA is TGTGCCAGCAAGACTAGCGGGAGGGGTGAGCAGTTCTTC.

This clone was recorded once. This chain connects TRBV7-6 to TRBJ1-2; weak D call: TRBD1 (6 bases). The V end was cut by 2 bases, the J end by 0 bases, with 16 bases between. This CDR3 spans 17 amino acids. CDR1 is SGHVS, CDR2 FNYEAQ, per germline. CDR3 nucleotide sequence: TGTGCCAGCAGCTTAACCCCCCAGGGGACTCCTAACTATGGCTACACCTTC. Protein product: CASSLTPQGTPNYGYTF.

This chain uses TRBV7-6 with TRBJ2-5; TRBD2 is a possible D gene (6 bases). CDR3 length: 15 amino acids. Trimming removed 1 base from V and 1 base from J, with 10 bases in between. CDR1 and CDR2 (germline): SGHVS, FNYEAQ. CDR3 protein: CASSLETRPQETQYF. In nucleotides, the CDR3 is TGTGCCAGCAGCTTAGAGACTAGACCCCAAGAGACCCAGTACTTC. The full variable domain, rest sourced from reference TRBV7-6 and TRBJ2-5, is GAGVSQSPRYKVTKRGQDVALRCDPISGHVSLYWYRQALGQGPEFLTYFNYEAQQDKSGLPNDRFSAERPEGSISTLTIQRTEQRDSAMYRCASSLETRPQETQYFGPGTRLLVL.

This chain links TRBV4-1 with TRBJ2-7; D gene ambiguous. V lost 0 bases, J lost 2 bases, and 8 bases lay in between. CDR1 MGHRA and CDR2 YSYEKL come from the germline V gene. CDR3 length equals 14 residues. CDR3 DNA sequence: TGCGCCAGCAGCCAAGAACCGATGACCTACGAGCAGTACTTC. It yields the protein CASSQEPMTYEQYF.